The 10 T cell receptor beta chains presented below share a single source sample, sequenced in a study of naive and memory T cell subsets (dated by TCRdb to about 2017). Libraries came from UMI-ligation and nested PCR. The instrument given in TCRdb is Illumina MiSeq. To cover both TRBC1 and TRBC2, the beta constant-region primer consisted of an equimolar mix of two oligonucleotides. The ligated cDNA went through four rounds of PCR with nested alpha and beta constant-region primers together with the SP2 primer. The public reads were reanalyzed by TCRdb: fastp trimming at Q25, MiXCR alignment, in-frame beta chains only. One record per CDR3 amino acid sequence lists the most common genes and DNA. The sample contains tens of thousands of distinct CDR3 sequences, roughly 9.2% of them found a single time. The ten largest clones represent over 0.95% of the sample. The specimen sequenced was naive CD8+ T cells from blood. Explained via the paper, the cell subset or site label denotes: naive T cells, CD45RA high CD27+. The receptors originated from a human donor in good health.

This clonotype was found a few times. The chain recombines TRBV9 with TRBJ2-6; a weak D match, TRBD1 (5 bases). Germline V gene sequence: CDR1 SGDLS, CDR2 YYNGEE. The CDR3 sequence is 15 residues long. The ends were cut back, 0 bases at V and 2 bases at J, with 6 bases in the middle. The CDR3 nucleotides read TGTGCCAGCAGCGTAGAACAGGCTGGGGCCAACGTCCTGACTTTC. Protein: CASSVEQAGANVLTF.

The chain links TRBV20-1 to TRBJ2-1; D is ambiguous. The CDR3 covers 13 residues. V was cut by 0 bases and J by 6 bases, with 9 bases left in between. CDR1 and CDR2 from the germline V gene are DFQATT and SNEGSKA (reference sequence). This CDR3 reads CSARDHPINEQFF. The CDR3 region has the DNA TGCAGTGCTAGAGATCACCCGATCAATGAGCAGTTCTTC.

This clonotype was counted only a few times. The gene calls are TRBV4-2 and TRBJ2-7, with a possible D match to TRBD2 (6 bases). Germline lookup yields CDR1 LGHNA and CDR2 YNFKEQ. V lost 1 base, J lost 2 bases, and 15 bases lay in between. The length of the CDR3 is 16 residues. In nucleotides, the CDR3 is TGTGCCAGCAGCCAAGGCGGGATATCGATCCCCTACGAGCAGTACTTC. Encoded protein: CASSQGGISIPYEQYF.

Points on this clonotype: A much larger clone sits a single nucleotide away, making a read error possible. The chain couples TRBV13 to TRBJ2-7; no clear D gene. The V and J ends lost 1 base and 6 bases respectively, with 16 bases between them. The CDR3 runs 15 residues. CDR1 and CDR2 from the germline V gene are PRHDT and FYEKMQ (reference sequence). The chain's CDR3 is CASSLEASGACEQYF. In nucleotides, the CDR3 is TGTGCCAGCAGCTTAGAGGCGTCAGGCGCCTGCGAGCAGTACTTC.

This clonotype was observed at least ten times. The V gene is TRBV10-3, the J gene TRBJ1-3; D possibly corresponds to TRBD1 (5 bases). V shed 0 bases and J shed 0 bases, with 6 bases lying between them. CDR3 size: 15 residues. The germline V gene has CDR1 ENHRY and CDR2 SYGVKD. CDR3 bases: TGTGCCATCAGTGAGTCGGGGGGCTCTGGAAACACCATATATTTT. This encodes CAISESGGSGNTIYF.

This clonotype occurred many times. This chain connects TRBV19 to TRBJ2-1; D possibly corresponds to TRBD1 (6 bases). CDR1 is LNHDA, CDR2 SQIVND, per germline (reference sequence). Trimming shortened V by 9 bases and J by 0 bases, and 12 bases separated the two germline ends. CDR3 size: 14 residues. The CDR3: CASLGAPSYNEQFF. The CDR3 region has the DNA TGTGCCAGCCTGGGGGCCCCCTCCTACAATGAGCAGTTCTTC.

V and J are TRBV12-3 or TRBV12-4 and TRBJ1-2; weak D call: TRBD1 (6 bases). The ends were cut back, 4 bases at V and 6 bases at J, with 12 bases in the middle. CDR3 length: 13 amino acids. CDR3 region: CASSSPGANGYTF. DNA of the CDR3: TGTGCCAGCAGTTCCCCAGGGGCCAATGGCTACACCTTC.

In this sample, this clonotype is large. The chain couples TRBV20-1 to TRBJ2-1, with D perhaps being TRBD1 or TRBD2 (5 bases each). CDR1 DFQATT and CDR2 SNEGSKA come from the germline V gene (reference sequence). Trimming removed 0 bases at V and 7 bases at J, with 19 bases between. There are 16 residues in the CDR3. The CDR3 DNA is TGCAGTGCTAGAGATTTTAGGGGCGAACTAGGGAATGAGCAGTTCTTC. Translation: CSARDFRGELGNEQFF.

The chain joins TRBV3-1 to TRBJ2-1; 8 bases are a match to TRBD2. The CDR3 is 13 amino acids. Looked up from germline, CDR1 is LGHDT and CDR2 is YNNKEL (reference sequence). V shed 6 bases and J 8 bases; nucleotides not matched to a gene: 6. CDR3 DNA: TGTGCCAGCAGTCCCGGACTAGCCGATGAGCAGTTCTTC. This sequence encodes CASSPGLADEQFF.

The genes are TRBV29-1 and TRBJ2-1; 10 bases agree with TRBD1. The J segment lost 8 bases and the V segment lost 0 bases, leaving 4 bases of the junction unmatched. The germline CDR1 and CDR2 sequences are SQVTM and ANQGSEA. This CDR3 contains 14 residues. This chain's CDR3 is CSVEEGQGFDEQFF. The CDR3 nucleotides read TGCAGCGTTGAAGAGGGACAGGGGTTTGATGAGCAGTTCTTC.